A selection of T cell receptor beta chains follows, all from one sample in a study of blood T cell repertoires in COVID-19. This table comes from immunoSEQ multiplex PCR, and its TCRdb copy is limited to in-frame clones, with some not included. In the table there are 55,000 to 70,000 clones, about 85% of which are singletons. The sample was peripheral blood. The receptors come from a woman between 45 and 65 years old with COVID-19, enrolled during active disease. The CDR3 runs from the conserved cysteine through the conserved F or W. Fields, in order: J gene, D gene, clone size, V gene, CDR3 DNA, CDR3 protein. The D gene is left open where the match is weak. Rows may omit the clone size; those that give it use once, few, many or a size class.

J: TRBJ2-7; D: -; size: -; V: TRBV29-1; DNA: TGCAGCGTTGCCGATACGGGAGCGGGGCAGTACTTC; CDR3: CSVADTGAGQYF
J: TRBJ2-5; D: TRBD1; size: -; V: TRBV7-8; DNA: TGTGCCAGCAGCTTAGCTGGGACAGGACAAGAGACCCAGTACTTC; CDR3: CASSLAGTGQETQYF
J: TRBJ1-2; D: TRBD1; size: -; V: TRBV9; DNA: TGTGCCAGCAGCCCTCAGACAGGGGCGGGTGGCTATGGCTACACCTTC; CDR3: CASSPQTGAGGYGYTF
J: TRBJ2-7; D: -; size: -; V: TRBV6-5; DNA: TGTGCCAGCAGTTACTCGGGGCGGGCGGGACCTAGATCCTTC; CDR3: CASSYSGRAGPRSF
J: TRBJ2-1; D: TRBD2; size: -; V: TRBV5-8; DNA: TGTGCCAGCACCGGCAGCGGGAGGGTGACCGATGAGCAGTTCTTC; CDR3: CASTGSGRVTDEQFF
J: TRBJ2-2; D: -; size: -; V: TRBV24-1; DNA: TGTGCCACCAGTGATTGGCGAGGGAACACCGGGGAGCTGTTTTTT; CDR3: CATSDWRGNTGELFF
J: TRBJ2-1; D: -; size: -; V: TRBV12-3/TRBV12-4; DNA: TGTGCCAGCAGTTCTCCTAGCGAGCAGTTCTTC; CDR3: CASSSPSEQFF
J: TRBJ2-3; D: TRBD2; size: -; V: TRBV7-3; DNA: TGTGCCAGCAGTCCGGGACTAGCCTCAGATACGCAGTATTTT; CDR3: CASSPGLASDTQYF
J: TRBJ1-1; D: -; size: few; V: TRBV5-6; DNA: TGTGCCAGCAGCTTGGGGTTGGGGCTTCCTGAAGCTTTCTTT; CDR3: CASSLGLGLPEAFF
J: TRBJ2-5; D: -; size: -; V: TRBV5-6; DNA: TGTGCCAGCAGCGGGCTGCCCAAGACCCAGTACTTC; CDR3: CASSGLPKTQYF
J: TRBJ2-2; D: -; size: -; V: TRBV5-1; DNA: TGCGCCAGCAGCTTTTTCCCCATGCCGGGGGACGTCGGGCATCTTTCGAACACCGGGGAGCTGTTTTTT; CDR3: CASSFFPMPGDVGHLSNTGELFF
J: TRBJ2-3; D: -; size: -; V: TRBV5-1; DNA: TGCGCCAGCAGCCCGTCGACAGTCACAGATACGCAGTATTTT; CDR3: CASSPSTVTDTQYF
J: TRBJ2-1; D: TRBD2; size: -; V: TRBV6-5; DNA: TGTGCCAGCAGTCGTTGGCGGGAGCCTAATGAGCAGTTCTTC; CDR3: CASSRWREPNEQFF
J: TRBJ2-3; D: TRBD1; size: -; V: TRBV7-2; DNA: TGTGCCAGCAGCTTACGGGGACAGCCCACAGATACGCAGTATTTT; CDR3: CASSLRGQPTDTQYF
J: TRBJ1-2; D: TRBD1; size: -; V: TRBV7-2; DNA: TGTGCCAGCAGCCCGGACAGGGGGCGGAATAGTTATGGCTACACCTTC; CDR3: CASSPDRGRNSYGYTF
J: TRBJ2-5; D: TRBD2; size: -; V: TRBV28; DNA: TGTGCCAGCACCCGCGGCGGGGGGAAGACCCAGTACTTC; CDR3: CASTRGGGKTQYF
J: TRBJ2-1; D: TRBD2; size: -; V: TRBV7-6; DNA: TGTGCCAGCAGCAGGGGGGGTAGCGGGAGTCTGGTGAGGGAGCAGTTCTTC; CDR3: CASSRGGSGSLVREQFF
J: TRBJ2-7; D: -; size: -; V: TRBV18; DNA: TGTGCCAGCTCACCAGAAACTATCCCCTACGAGCAGTACTTC; CDR3: CASSPETIPYEQYF
J: TRBJ2-1; D: -; size: -; V: TRBV27; DNA: TGTGCCAGCAGTGTGACACAGAACAATGAGCAGTTCTTC; CDR3: CASSVTQNNEQFF
J: TRBJ2-1; D: TRBD1; size: -; V: TRBV5-1; DNA: TGCGCCAGCAGCTTGGAGCCGGGACAGGGGGCATCAAATGAGCAGTTCTTC; CDR3: CASSLEPGQGASNEQFF
J: TRBJ2-7; D: -; size: -; V: TRBV3-1/TRBV3-2; DNA: TGTGCCAGCAGCCAAGTTGGGGCAGGCCTGTCCTACGAGCAGTACTTC; CDR3: CASSQVGAGLSYEQYF
J: TRBJ2-6; D: -; size: -; V: TRBV30; DNA: TGTGCCTGGAGCCGCCGAGGTACTGGGGCCAACGTCCTGACTTTC; CDR3: CAWSRRGTGANVLTF
J: TRBJ1-2; D: -; size: -; V: TRBV27; DNA: TGTGCCAGCAGTCTTCGGACAGACTATGGCTACACCTTC; CDR3: CASSLRTDYGYTF
J: TRBJ2-5; D: -; size: -; V: TRBV7-2; DNA: TGTGCCAGCAGCTCCACCTCCACGGGAGTTGAGACCCAGTACTTC; CDR3: CASSSTSTGVETQYF
J: TRBJ1-4; D: -; size: -; V: TRBV28; DNA: TGTGCCAGCAGTCGCTTTGCGGCTGCAACTAATGAAAAACTGTTTTTT; CDR3: CASSRFAAATNEKLFF
J: TRBJ2-7; D: -; size: -; V: TRBV7-6; DNA: TGTGCCAGCAGCAGAACCGGGACAACCTACGAGCAGTACTTC; CDR3: CASSRTGTTYEQYF
J: TRBJ1-5; D: TRBD1; size: -; V: TRBV6-2/TRBV6-3; DNA: TGTGCCAGCAGTTTCAACGACAGGGGAGGTCAGCCCCAGCATTTT; CDR3: CASSFNDRGGQPQHF
J: TRBJ1-1; D: -; size: -; V: TRBV18; DNA: TGTGCCAGCTCACCATCGGTCCTCCTGAACACTGAAGCTTTCTTT; CDR3: CASSPSVLLNTEAFF
J: TRBJ1-5; D: -; size: -; V: TRBV5-4; DNA: TGTGCCAGCAGTCCCGGGACTAGTCAGCCCCAGCATTTT; CDR3: CASSPGTSQPQHF
J: TRBJ2-1; D: -; size: -; V: TRBV3-1/TRBV3-2; DNA: TGTGCCAGCAGCCAGGGCGGGAATTACTACAATGAGCAGTTCTTC; CDR3: CASSQGGNYYNEQFF
J: TRBJ2-1; D: -; size: -; V: TRBV10-3; DNA: TGTGCCATCAGTGTTGAGATTTACAATGAGCAGTTCTTC; CDR3: CAISVEIYNEQFF
J: TRBJ1-2; D: -; size: few; V: TRBV4-1; DNA: TGCGCCAGCAGCCAAGCACAGGGTGACTATGGCTACACCTTC; CDR3: CASSQAQGDYGYTF
J: TRBJ1-5; D: -; size: -; V: TRBV28; DNA: TGTGCCAGCAGTTTTGCCGGGCAGCCCCAGCATTTT; CDR3: CASSFAGQPQHF
J: TRBJ2-7; D: TRBD1; size: few; V: TRBV7-9; DNA: TGTGCCAGCAGCTACTCCTGGGGACAGGGGCTTAACGAGCAGTACTTC; CDR3: CASSYSWGQGLNEQYF
J: TRBJ1-4; D: -; size: -; V: TRBV2; DNA: TGTGCCAGCACTATTGCGGGTGGGTACGGTGAAAAACTGTTTTTT; CDR3: CASTIAGGYGEKLFF
J: TRBJ1-5; D: -; size: -; V: TRBV27; DNA: TGTGCCAGCAGCCCCCGGGAACCCCTAAGGAAGCCCCAGCATTTT; CDR3: CASSPREPLRKPQHF
J: TRBJ2-7; D: TRBD2; size: -; V: TRBV24-1; DNA: TGTGCCACCAGTTGGGGTGCGGGAGTAGGGGAGCAGTACTTC; CDR3: CATSWGAGVGEQYF
J: TRBJ2-2; D: -; size: -; V: TRBV2; DNA: TGTGCCAGCAGAGGGGGGGGTGGATCGTTCGGCACCGGGGAGCTGTTTTTT; CDR3: CASRGGGGSFGTGELFF
J: TRBJ2-3; D: TRBD2; size: -; V: TRBV7-9; DNA: TGTGCCAGCAGCGCACAAGGTCTGGGGACTAGCGGCACAGATACGCAGTATTTT; CDR3: CASSAQGLGTSGTDTQYF
J: TRBJ1-5; D: -; size: -; V: TRBV13; DNA: TGTGCCAGCAGCGACGGGTTGGAAGGGCCCCAGCATTTT; CDR3: CASSDGLEGPQHF
J: TRBJ1-5; D: TRBD1; size: -; V: TRBV6-4; DNA: TGTGCCAGCAGTGACTTTGGACAGGGGTATAGCAATCAGCCCCAGCATTTT; CDR3: CASSDFGQGYSNQPQHF
J: TRBJ1-1; D: -; size: -; V: TRBV30; DNA: TGTGCCTGGACCTTAAGGGAGTACACTGAAGCTTTCTTT; CDR3: CAWTLREYTEAFF
J: TRBJ2-7; D: -; size: -; V: TRBV7-9; DNA: TGTGCCAGCAGCTCCGATGGGACACCGGGCTACGAGCAGTACTTC; CDR3: CASSSDGTPGYEQYF
J: TRBJ1-6; D: -; size: -; V: TRBV30; DNA: TGTGCCTGCCAACTAAACAGGAATTCACCCCTCCACTTT; CDR3: CACQLNRNSPLHF
J: TRBJ1-6; D: -; size: -; V: TRBV7-3; DNA: TGTGCCAGCAGCTTAGGCACAGGGAATTCACCCCTCCACTTT; CDR3: CASSLGTGNSPLHF
J: TRBJ2-5; D: -; size: -; V: TRBV4-1; DNA: TGCGCCAGCAGCCTCCGCTTAGCGGAGACCCAGTACTTC; CDR3: CASSLRLAETQYF
J: TRBJ2-1; D: -; size: -; V: TRBV12-5; DNA: TGTGCTAGTGGTTTGGCCGTGGGACACCGCCCGGGCCATGAGCAGTTCTTC; CDR3: CASGLAVGHRPGHEQFF
J: TRBJ1-6; D: -; size: -; V: TRBV3-1/TRBV3-2; DNA: TGTGCCAGCAGCCAAGCAGGGTCCTATAATTCACCCCTCCACTTT; CDR3: CASSQAGSYNSPLHF
J: TRBJ2-5; D: -; size: -; V: TRBV4-1; DNA: TGCGCCAGCAGCCAAGTTGGGGCTCTTCCACGCTACTTC; CDR3: CASSQVGALPRYF
J: TRBJ2-7; D: -; size: -; V: TRBV5-1; DNA: TGCGCCAGCAGCTTGGCAGGGCCGGAACTCTACGAGCAGTACTTC; CDR3: CASSLAGPELYEQYF